Shown below are 17 T cell receptor beta chains from a single sample sequenced in a study of blood T cell repertoires in COVID-19. Profiled with immunoSEQ multiplex PCR; TCRdb holds only in-frame clones, not every one. The sample has approximately 290,000 clones, around 90% seen once. Sequenced sample: PBMCs or T cells enriched from blood (not recorded which). The receptors were sampled from a woman aged 25 to 39 who had recovered from COVID-19.

The J gene is TRBJ2-2, the V gene TRBV7-3, with 8 positions matching TRBD2. The CDR3 is 16 residues long. V trimming: 4 bases; J trimming: 4 bases; junction bases outside the gene matches: 8. Germline V CDR1 and CDR2: SGHTA, FQGTGA. The CDR3 sequence is CASSSTAGDSTGELFF. Here the CDR3 DNA reads TGTGCCAGCAGCTCCACAGCGGGAGATAGCACCGGGGAGCTGTTTTTT.

The V and J genes are TRBV30 and TRBJ2-4; a weak D match, TRBD2 (5 bases). Germline CDR1 GTSNPN, CDR2 SVGIG (reference sequence). There are 14 residues in the CDR3. Trimming removed 2 bases at V and 6 bases at J, with 14 bases between. The CDR3 sequence: CAWSTGSSGNIQYF. CDR3 bases: TGTGCCTGGAGTACGGGATCTTCGGGAAACATTCAGTACTTC.

This clone was detected a few times. V gene TRBV5-5 combines with J gene TRBJ1-3, with D perhaps TRBD1 (6 bases). The CDR3 consists of 14 residues. The V gene lost 3 bases and the J gene lost 1 base, with 8 bases spanning the gap. Germline V gene sequence: CDR1 SGHKS, CDR2 YYEKEE (reference sequence). The CDR3 region is CASSWDTSGNTIYF. In nucleotides, the CDR3 is TGTGCCAGCAGCTGGGACACTTCTGGAAACACCATATATTTT.

This chain links TRBV12-3 or TRBV12-4 with TRBJ2-7; unclear D gene. V was clipped by 3 bases and J by 3 bases, with 9 bases between them. The CDR3 length is 13 residues. Here the CDR3 DNA reads TGTGCCAGCAGTTTGATGAGAGGCTACGAGCAGTACTTC. Translating gives CASSLMRGYEQYF.

This clone has only one observation. The chain has TRBV10-2 and TRBJ2-7, with 8 bases lining up with TRBD2. V shed 9 bases and J 0 bases; nucleotides not matched to a gene: 10. CDR3 size: 15 residues. Germline V gene data show CDR1 as WSHSY and CDR2 as SAAADI. CDR3 sequence: CASTPGLAYSYEQYF. The CDR3, as DNA: TGCGCCAGTACCCCAGGACTAGCCTACTCCTACGAGCAGTACTTC.

This sequence joins TRBV6-4 and TRBJ2-5, with 7 bases identical to TRBD1. Germline V gives CDR1 MRHNA, CDR2 SNTAGT. Trimming removed 3 bases from V and 4 bases from J; junction bases left unmatched: 8. The CDR3 extends over 15 amino acids. CDR3 in amino acids: CASSERPGQRETQYF. The CDR3 DNA reads as TGTGCCAGCAGTGAAAGACCGGGACAGAGAGAGACCCAGTACTTC.

This rearrangement joins TRBV5-1 to TRBJ1-3, with D possibly matching TRBD1 (6 bases). The CDR3 is 15 residues long. The V gene's germline CDR1 is SGHRS and CDR2 YFSETQ. V dropped 3 bases and J dropped 0 bases, with 10 bases sitting between them. This chain's CDR3 is CASSSAGASGNTIYF. As DNA, the CDR3 is TGCGCCAGCAGCTCGGCAGGGGCCTCTGGAAACACCATATATTTT.

V gene TRBV11-2 combines with J gene TRBJ1-4, with TRBD1 matching over 7 bases. V lost 3 bases to trimming and J lost 4 bases; unmatched junction nucleotides: 8. This CDR3 has 16 amino acids. From germline, CDR1 is SGHAT and CDR2 FQNNGV. The CDR3 is CASSFTSGGINEKLFF. CDR3 DNA sequence: TGTGCCAGCAGCTTCACGTCAGGGGGTATTAATGAAAAACTGTTTTTT.

V is TRBV5-6 and J is TRBJ1-4; possibly TRBD1 for D (5 bases). Germline CDR1 reads SGHDT; CDR2 reads YYEEEE. The CDR3 runs 17 residues. Trimming took off 1 base at V and 5 bases at J, with 18 bases between the two ends. The CDR3 DNA is TGTGCCAGCAGCTTGTTTGTAGGGGTAAGCCAGAATGAAAAACTGTTTTTT. Residues: CASSLFVGVSQNEKLFF.

This chain connects TRBV6-5 to TRBJ1-1; 9 bases agree with TRBD1. J gave up 6 bases and V 4 bases, and 3 bases lay outside the gene matches. CDR1 and CDR2 (germline): MNHEY, SVGAGI. This CDR3 is 13 amino acids long. CDR3 bases: TGTGCCAGCAGTTCCCGGGACAGGGCTGAAGCTTTCTTT. Translated, it gives CASSSRDRAEAFF.

The chain has TRBV29-1 and TRBJ2-1; D is undetermined. The CDR3 totals 15 residues. V was trimmed by 1 base and J by 8 bases, leaving 18 bases between them. CDR1 and CDR2 (germline): SQVTM, ANQGSEA. The CDR3 spells CSVEGGHQPLDEQFF. In DNA form, the CDR3 reads TGCAGCGTTGAAGGTGGGCATCAACCCCTCGATGAGCAGTTCTTC.

This clone was recorded a few times. V usage is TRBV11-2 and J usage is TRBJ2-1; the D gene is possibly TRBD2 (5 bases). The CDR3 runs to 15 residues. V was pared by 2 bases and J by 4 bases, with 12 bases between. CDR1 and CDR2 from the germline V gene are SGHAT and FQNNGV. CDR3 loop: CASSLYGKAYNEQFF. The DNA of the CDR3 is TGTGCCAGCAGCTTATACGGGAAGGCATACAATGAGCAGTTCTTC.

The chain combines TRBV28 with TRBJ1-2; 9 nucleotides align to TRBD1. Germline CDR1 MDHEN, CDR2 SYDVKM. V trimming: 7 bases; J trimming: 5 bases; junction bases outside the gene matches: 8. The CDR3 spans 14 residues. This CDR3 is CASTDRGEVYGYTF. CDR3 nucleotide sequence: TGTGCCAGCACGGACAGGGGAGAGGTATATGGCTACACCTTC.

The V call is TRBV28, the J call TRBJ1-1; 9 nucleotides match TRBD1. The CDR3 is 15 amino acids. V trimming: 4 bases; J trimming: 5 bases; junction bases outside the gene matches: 8. CDR1 and CDR2 from the germline V gene are MDHEN and SYDVKM. The CDR3 is CASSSGQGIWTEAFF. DNA for the CDR3: TGTGCCAGCAGTTCTGGACAGGGGATATGGACTGAAGCTTTCTTT.

The rearrangement links TRBV7-2 to TRBJ1-2; 11 nucleotides line up with TRBD1. Germline V lookup: CDR1 SGHTA, CDR2 FQGNSA. V gave up 2 bases and J gave up 8 bases; unmatched junction bases: 4. The CDR3 totals 14 residues. CDR3 region: CASSLKGQGGGYTF. The CDR3 bases are TGTGCCAGCAGCTTAAAGGGACAGGGGGGCGGCTACACCTTC.

The rearrangement joins TRBV14 to TRBJ2-1; D uncertain. The CDR3 has 15 amino acids. Germline V lookup: CDR1 SGHDN, CDR2 FVKESK. Trimming took 1 base from V and 7 from J, leaving 14 bases between them. CDR3 loop: CASSQGVTRRNEQFF. Written as DNA, the CDR3 is TGTGCCAGCAGCCAAGGGGTGACGCGGCGTAATGAGCAGTTCTTC.

This clone turned up a few times. The chain links TRBV27 to TRBJ2-7, with 10 bases matching TRBD1. This CDR3 comprises 15 residues. Germline CDR1 and CDR2: MNHEY and SMNVEV (reference sequence). V was pared by 6 bases and J by 1 base, with 6 bases of the junction left unmatched. The CDR3: CASRTGGAGSYEQYF. Written as DNA, the CDR3 is TGTGCCAGCAGGACAGGGGGCGCGGGTTCCTACGAGCAGTACTTC.